This T cell receptor beta chain is from a study of blood T cell repertoires in COVID-19. The wider study: The analysed material was cDNA or gDNA that came from T cells, B-cell-depleted T cells, or PBMCs.

Source study methods: Counts of nucleated cells, estimated from reference gene primer amplification, were obtained. Method: immunoSEQ multiplex PCR; TCRdb's copy keeps in-frame clones and lacks some. V, J and clone size are those of that table, while D and trimming were read from the DNA. The profile shows 150,000 to 200,000 clones, around 85% of them singletons. The trim removed 3 bases at V and 7 bases at J, leaving 14 bases unmatched. Germline V gene lookup returns CDR1 SGHRS and CDR2 YFSETQ. The CDR3 consists of 17 residues. This receptor was obtained from a middle-aged man who had recovered from COVID-19. The specimen was peripheral blood. The chain combines TRBV5-1 with TRBJ2-7; 12 positions agree with TRBD2. CDR3 in amino acids: CASSYSLAGGGGGEQYF. CDR3 bases: TGCGCCAGCAGCTACTCCCTAGCGGGAGGGGGTGGAGGAGAGCAGTACTTC.